The following is a TCR beta chain sequence with its context. Its cognate antigen is unknown. The sample is drawn from a study of identical twins. Study-level results: Where out-of-frame alpha sequences were twin-shared, they showed excess low generation probability.

V lost 9 bases, J lost 8 bases, and 17 bases lay in between. Germline values: CDR1 ENHRY, CDR2 SYGVKD. The CDR3 sequence is 13 residues long. Template switching, a step in the protocol, added a universal primer site, and cDNA carried unique molecular identifiers. TCRdb fed the 5' RACE reads into MiXCR, producing one record per CDR3 protein. The sample holds some 790,000 distinct CDR3 sequences, roughly 20% seen once. These same records also appear under a second study, on T cells expressing NK-cell markers. That work adds: Roughly six of the donors carried dominant NKG2C+ clonotypes that took up about 1.0-8% of their CD8+ T cells.

This chain joins TRBV10-3 and TRBJ2-1; a weak D match, TRBD2 (6 bases). This clonotype originated in a young woman in good health. Sequenced: PBMCs. The CDR3 bases are TGTGCCATAGGAGGCGGGATAAATCATGAGCAGTTCTTC. This encodes CAIGGGINHEQFF.